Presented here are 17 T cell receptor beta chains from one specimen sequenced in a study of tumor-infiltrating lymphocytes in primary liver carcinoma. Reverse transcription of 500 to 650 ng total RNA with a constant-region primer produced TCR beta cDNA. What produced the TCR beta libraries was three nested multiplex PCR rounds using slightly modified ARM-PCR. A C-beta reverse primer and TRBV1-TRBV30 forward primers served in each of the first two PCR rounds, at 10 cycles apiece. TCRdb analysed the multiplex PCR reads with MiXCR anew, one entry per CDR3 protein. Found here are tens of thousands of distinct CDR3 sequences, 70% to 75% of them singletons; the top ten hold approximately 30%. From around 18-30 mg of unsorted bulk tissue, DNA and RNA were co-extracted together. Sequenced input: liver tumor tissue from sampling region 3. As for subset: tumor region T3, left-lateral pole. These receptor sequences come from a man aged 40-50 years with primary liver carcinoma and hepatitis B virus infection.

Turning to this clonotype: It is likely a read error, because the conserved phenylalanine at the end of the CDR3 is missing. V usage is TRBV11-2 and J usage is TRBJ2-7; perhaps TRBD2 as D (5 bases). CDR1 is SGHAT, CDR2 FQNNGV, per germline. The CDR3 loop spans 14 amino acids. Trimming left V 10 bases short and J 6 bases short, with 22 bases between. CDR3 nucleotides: TGTGCCATCAGTTTGGCGGGTATGAGGGTCGAGCAGTACATC. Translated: CAISLAGMRVEQYI.

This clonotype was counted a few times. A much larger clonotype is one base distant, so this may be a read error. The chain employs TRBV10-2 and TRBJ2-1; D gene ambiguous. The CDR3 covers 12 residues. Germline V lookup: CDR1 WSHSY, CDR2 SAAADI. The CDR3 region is CASSKDRNEHFF. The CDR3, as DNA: TGCGCCAGCAGCAAGGACCGCAATGAGCACTTCTTC.

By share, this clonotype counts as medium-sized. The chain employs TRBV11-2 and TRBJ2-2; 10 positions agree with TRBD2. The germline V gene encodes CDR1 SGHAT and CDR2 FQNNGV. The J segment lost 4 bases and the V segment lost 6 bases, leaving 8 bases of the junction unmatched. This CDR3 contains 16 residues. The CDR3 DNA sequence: TGTGCCAGCAGTCCTTGGACTAGCGGCGGCACCGGGGAGCTGTTTTTT. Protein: CASSPWTSGGTGELFF. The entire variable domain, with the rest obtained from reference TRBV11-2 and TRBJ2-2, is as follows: EAGVAQSPRYKIIEKRQSVAFWCNPISGHATLYWYQQILGQGPKLLIQFQNNGVVDDSQLPKDRFSAERLKGVDSTLKIQPAKLEDSAVYLCASSPWTSGGTGELFFGEGSRLTVL.

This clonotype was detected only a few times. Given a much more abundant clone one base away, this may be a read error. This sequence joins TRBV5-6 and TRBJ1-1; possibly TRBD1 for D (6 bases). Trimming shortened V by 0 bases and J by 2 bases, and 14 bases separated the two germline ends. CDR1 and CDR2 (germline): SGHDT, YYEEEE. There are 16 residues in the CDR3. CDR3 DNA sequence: TGTGCCAGCAGCTTGGCCTTCGGACAGCTTAACACTGAAGCTTTCTTT. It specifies CASSLAFGQLNTEAFF.

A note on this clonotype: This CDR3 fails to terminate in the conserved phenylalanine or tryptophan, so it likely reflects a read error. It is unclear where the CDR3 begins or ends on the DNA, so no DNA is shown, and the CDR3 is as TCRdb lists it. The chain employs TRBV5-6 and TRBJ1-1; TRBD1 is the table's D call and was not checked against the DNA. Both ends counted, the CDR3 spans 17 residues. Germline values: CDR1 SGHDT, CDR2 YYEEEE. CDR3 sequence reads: CASSLDSTRRGATETFL.

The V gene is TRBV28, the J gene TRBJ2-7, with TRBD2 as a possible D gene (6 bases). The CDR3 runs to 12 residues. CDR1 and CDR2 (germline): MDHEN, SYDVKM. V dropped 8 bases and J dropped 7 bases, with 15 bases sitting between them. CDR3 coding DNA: TGTGCCAGCGGCGGGGAGGAGAGGGAGCAGTACTTC. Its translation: CASGGEEREQYF.

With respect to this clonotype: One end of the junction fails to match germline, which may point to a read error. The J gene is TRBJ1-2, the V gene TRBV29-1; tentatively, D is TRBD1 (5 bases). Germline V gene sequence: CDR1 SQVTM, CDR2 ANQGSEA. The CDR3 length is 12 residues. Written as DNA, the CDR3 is TGCAGCGCGGGGGACGATCCCTATGGCTACATCTTT. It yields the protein CSAGDDPYGYIF.

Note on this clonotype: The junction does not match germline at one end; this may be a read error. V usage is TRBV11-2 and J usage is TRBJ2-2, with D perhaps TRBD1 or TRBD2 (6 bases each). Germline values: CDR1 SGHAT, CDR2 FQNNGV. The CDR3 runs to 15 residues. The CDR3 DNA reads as TGTGCCAGCACAAAAAGACAGGACTGGACCCGGGAGCTGTTCTTT. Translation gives CASTKRQDWTRELFF.

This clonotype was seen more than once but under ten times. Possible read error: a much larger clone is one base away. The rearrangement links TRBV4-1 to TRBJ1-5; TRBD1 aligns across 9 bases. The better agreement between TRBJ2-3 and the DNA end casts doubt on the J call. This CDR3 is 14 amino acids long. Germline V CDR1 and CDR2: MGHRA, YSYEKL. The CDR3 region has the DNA TGCGCCAGCAGCCTGGACAGGGGAGGTCAGCCCCAGTATTTT. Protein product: CASSLDRGGQPQYF.

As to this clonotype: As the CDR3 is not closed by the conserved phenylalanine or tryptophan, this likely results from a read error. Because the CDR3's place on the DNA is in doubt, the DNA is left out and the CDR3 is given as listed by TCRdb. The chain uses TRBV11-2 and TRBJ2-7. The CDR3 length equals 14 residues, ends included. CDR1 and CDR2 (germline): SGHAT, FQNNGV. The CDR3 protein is CASSLVLISYEQYL.

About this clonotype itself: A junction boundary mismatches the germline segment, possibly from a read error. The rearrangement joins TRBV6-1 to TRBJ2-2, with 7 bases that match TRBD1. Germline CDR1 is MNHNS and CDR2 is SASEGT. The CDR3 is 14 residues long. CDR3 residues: CDSSTLGTAGKLFF. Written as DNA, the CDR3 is TGTGACAGCAGTACCCTCGGGACAGCCGGGAAGCTGTTCTTT.

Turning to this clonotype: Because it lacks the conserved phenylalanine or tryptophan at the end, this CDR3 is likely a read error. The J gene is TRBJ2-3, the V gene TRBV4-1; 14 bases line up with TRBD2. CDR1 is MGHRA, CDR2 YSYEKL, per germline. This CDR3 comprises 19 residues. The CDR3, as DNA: TGCGCCAGCAGCCAAGGGCTTGGGACTAGCGGGAGTGGCACAGATATGCAGTATTCT. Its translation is CASSQGLGTSGSGTDMQYS.

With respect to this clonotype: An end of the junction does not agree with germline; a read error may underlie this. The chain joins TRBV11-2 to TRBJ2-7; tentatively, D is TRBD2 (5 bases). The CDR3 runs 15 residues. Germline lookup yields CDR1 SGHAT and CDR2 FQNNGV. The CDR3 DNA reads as TGTGCTAGCACCCCCTCGGAAGCGGCCCACTACGAGGAGTACTTC. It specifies CASTPSEAAHYEEYF.

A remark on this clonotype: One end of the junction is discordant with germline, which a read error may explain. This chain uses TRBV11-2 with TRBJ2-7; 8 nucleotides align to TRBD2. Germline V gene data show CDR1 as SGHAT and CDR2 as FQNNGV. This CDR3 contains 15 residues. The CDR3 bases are TGTGCCAGCAGCCAATATGCGGGAGGTGGCTACGAACAGTACTTC. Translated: CASSQYAGGGYEQYF.

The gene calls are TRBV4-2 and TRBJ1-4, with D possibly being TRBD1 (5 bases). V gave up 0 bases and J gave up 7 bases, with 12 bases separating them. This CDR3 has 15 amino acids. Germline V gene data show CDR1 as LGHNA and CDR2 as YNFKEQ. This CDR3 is CASSQDQGFCEKLFF. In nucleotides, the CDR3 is TGTGCCAGCAGCCAAGACCAGGGATTCTGTGAAAAACTGTTTTTT.

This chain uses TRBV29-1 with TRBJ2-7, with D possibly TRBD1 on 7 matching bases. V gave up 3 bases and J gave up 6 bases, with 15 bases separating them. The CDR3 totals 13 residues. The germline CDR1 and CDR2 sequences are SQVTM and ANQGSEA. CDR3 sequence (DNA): TGCAGCGTTGAGGAGGGGGCACTCTCCGAGCAGTACTTC. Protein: CSVEEGALSEQYF.

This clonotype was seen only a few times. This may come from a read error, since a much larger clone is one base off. The CDR3 DNA follows: TGTGCCAGTTCCTTTGGGCCTCCGGGGTTCAATGAGCAGTTCTTC. It yields the protein CASSFGPPGFNEQFF. The chain employs TRBV6-2 or TRBV6-3 and TRBJ2-1, with D maybe TRBD2 (5 bases). Germline CDR1 and CDR2: MNHEY and SVGEGT. CDR3 size: 15 residues. The V end lost 9 bases, the J end lost 6 bases, and 21 bases lay between the germline ends.